The clone carrying this T cell receptor beta chain was detected only a few times. What it recognizes is unknown. This record belongs to a study of blood T cells in healthy people across ages. Study results and caveats: Correlation between TCR beta diversity and naive T cell percentage was strong. Fewer expanded clones and more diversity marked long-lived versus aged donors.

PCR was performed a second time for 7 to 11 cycles using a sample-barcoded 5' primer and a J-beta primer mix. Via MiXCR, TCRdb re-called the 5' RACE reads, giving one row per CDR3 protein. Of 1.5 million to 2 million distinct CDR3 sequences in the sample, just under 50% were seen once. The CDR3 sequence is 14 residues long. Germline V gene data show CDR1 as LNHDA and CDR2 as SQIVND (reference sequence). The ends were cut back, 10 bases at V and 0 bases at J, with 14 bases in the middle. The source of this sequence is a woman aged 40 to 50 in good health. The rearrangement uses TRBV19 and TRBJ2-3; D unclear. Specimen: blood. The CDR3: CATRSGQSTDTQYF. In DNA form, the CDR3 reads TGTGCCACCCGGTCGGGCCAGAGCACAGATACGCAGTATTTT.